This entry lists 3 T cell receptor beta chains sequenced from one sample in a study of blood T cell repertoires in COVID-19. Only in-frame clones appear in the TCRdb table, and some are missing; sequencing was by immunoSEQ multiplex PCR. The sample records tens of thousands of clones, roughly nine tenths being singletons. The sequenced sample consisted of peripheral blood. The source of these receptors is a man aged 50-59 years with active or convalescent COVID-19.

The chain's CDR3 is CASSQGGRGEKLFF. DNA for the CDR3: TGCGCCAGCAGCCAAGGGGGAAGAGGGGAAAAACTGTTTTTT. The J gene is TRBJ1-4, the V gene TRBV4-1; D remains unclear. The CDR3 covers 14 residues. Trimming pared 1 base from V and 8 bases from J, leaving 11 bases between. Looked up from germline, CDR1 is MGHRA and CDR2 is YSYEKL.

V gene TRBV6-1 combines with J gene TRBJ2-3; 7 bases line up with TRBD2. CDR1 and CDR2 from the germline V gene are MNHNS and SASEGT. The V and J ends lost 8 bases and 2 bases, in that order; junction bases with no gene match: 4. The CDR3 spans 13 residues. CDR3 loop: CASGGVNTDTQYF. The CDR3 DNA reads TGTGCCAGCGGGGGGGTGAACACAGATACGCAGTATTTT.

This clone was found once. CDR3 sequence (DNA): TGTGCCAGCAGACGAAACAGGGACACTGAAGCTTTCTTT. This sequence encodes CASRRNRDTEAFF. The rearrangement uses TRBV12-3 or TRBV12-4 and TRBJ1-1; a weak D match, TRBD1 (6 bases). This CDR3 region has 13 residues. Trimming took off 6 bases at V and 3 bases at J, with 11 bases between the two ends.